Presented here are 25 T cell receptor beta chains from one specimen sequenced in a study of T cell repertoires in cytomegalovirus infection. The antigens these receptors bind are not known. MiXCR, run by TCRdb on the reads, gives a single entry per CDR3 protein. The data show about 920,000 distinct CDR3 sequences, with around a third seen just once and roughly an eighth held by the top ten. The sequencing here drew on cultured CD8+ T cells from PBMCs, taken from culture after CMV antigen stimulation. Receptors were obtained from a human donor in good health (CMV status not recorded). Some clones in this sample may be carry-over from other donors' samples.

CDR3 coding DNA: TGTGCCAGCAGTTTATCGGGGCAGGGGTTCACTGAAGCTTTCTTT. It codes for CASSLSGQGFTEAFF. This chain links TRBV27 with TRBJ1-1; TRBD1 is a possible D gene (6 bases). Germline CDR1 MNHEY, CDR2 SMNVEV (reference sequence). The CDR3 consists of 15 residues. With 0 bases removed from V and 4 bases from J, the gap between germline ends came to 12 bases.

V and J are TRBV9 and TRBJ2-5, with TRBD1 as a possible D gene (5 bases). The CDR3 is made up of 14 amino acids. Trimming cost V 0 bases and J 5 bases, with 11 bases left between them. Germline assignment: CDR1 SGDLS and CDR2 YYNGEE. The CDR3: CASSVDQGMETQYF. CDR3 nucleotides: TGTGCCAGCAGCGTAGACCAGGGTATGGAGACCCAGTACTTC. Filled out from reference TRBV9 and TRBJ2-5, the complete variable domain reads DSGVTQTPKHLITATGQRVTLRCSPRSGDLSVYWYQQSLDQGLQFLIQYYNGEERAKGNILERFSAQQFPDLHSELNLSSLELGDSALYFCASSVDQGMETQYFGPGTRLLVL.

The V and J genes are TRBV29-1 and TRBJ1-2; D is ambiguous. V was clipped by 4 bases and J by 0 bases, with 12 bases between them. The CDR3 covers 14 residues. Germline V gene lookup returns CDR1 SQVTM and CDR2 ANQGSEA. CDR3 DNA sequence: TGCAGCGTTGCTCAGGCGCCTTCTAACTATGGCTACACCTTC. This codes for CSVAQAPSNYGYTF.

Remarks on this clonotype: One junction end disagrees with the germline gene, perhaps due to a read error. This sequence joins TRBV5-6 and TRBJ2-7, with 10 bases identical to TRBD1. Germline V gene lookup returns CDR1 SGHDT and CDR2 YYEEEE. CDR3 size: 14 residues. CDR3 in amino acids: CVSNPGQGYYEQYF. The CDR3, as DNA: TGTGTCAGCAACCCGGGACAGGGGTACTACGAGCAGTACTTC.

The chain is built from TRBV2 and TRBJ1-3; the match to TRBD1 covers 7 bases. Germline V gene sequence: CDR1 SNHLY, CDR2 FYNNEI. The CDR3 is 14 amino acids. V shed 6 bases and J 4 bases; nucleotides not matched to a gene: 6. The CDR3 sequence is CASSVDREGNTIYF. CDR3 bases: TGTGCCAGCAGCGTTGACAGGGAAGGAAACACCATATATTTT. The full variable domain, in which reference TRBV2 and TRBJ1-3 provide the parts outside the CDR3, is EPEVTQTPSHQVTQMGQEVILRCVPISNHLYFYWYRQILGQKVEFLVSFYNNEISEKSEIFDDQFSVERPDGSNFTLKIRSTKLEDSAMYFCASSVDREGNTIYFGEGSWLTVV.

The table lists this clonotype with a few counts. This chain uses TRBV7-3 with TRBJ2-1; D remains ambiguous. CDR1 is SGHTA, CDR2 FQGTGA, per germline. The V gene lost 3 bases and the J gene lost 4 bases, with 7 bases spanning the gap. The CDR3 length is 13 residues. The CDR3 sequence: CASSLHQYNEQFF. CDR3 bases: TGTGCCAGCAGCTTGCATCAGTACAATGAGCAGTTCTTC.

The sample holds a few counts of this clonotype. Here the CDR3 DNA reads TGTGCCAGCAGCCTCCCGGGACAGGGGGTTGAGGACTATGGCTACACCTTC. Protein sequence: CASSLPGQGVEDYGYTF. V and J are TRBV5-4 and TRBJ1-2, with 11 positions matching TRBD1. CDR1 is SGHNT and CDR2 is YYREEE in the germline V gene (reference sequence). The CDR3 contains 17 residues. V gave up 4 bases and J gave up 3 bases; unmatched junction bases: 11.

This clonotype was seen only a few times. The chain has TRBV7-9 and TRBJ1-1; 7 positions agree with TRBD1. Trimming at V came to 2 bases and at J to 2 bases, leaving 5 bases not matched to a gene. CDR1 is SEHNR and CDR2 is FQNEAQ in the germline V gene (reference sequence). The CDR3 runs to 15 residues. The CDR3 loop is CASSLWDRSNTEAFF. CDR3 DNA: TGTGCCAGCAGCTTATGGGACAGATCTAACACTGAAGCTTTCTTT.

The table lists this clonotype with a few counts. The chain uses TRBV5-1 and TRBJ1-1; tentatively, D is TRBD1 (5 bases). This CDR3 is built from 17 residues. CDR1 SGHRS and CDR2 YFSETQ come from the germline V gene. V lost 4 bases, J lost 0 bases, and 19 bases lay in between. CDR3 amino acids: CASSPGSWGKLNTEAFF. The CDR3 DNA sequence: TGCGCCAGCAGCCCCGGGTCGTGGGGCAAACTGAACACTGAAGCTTTCTTT.

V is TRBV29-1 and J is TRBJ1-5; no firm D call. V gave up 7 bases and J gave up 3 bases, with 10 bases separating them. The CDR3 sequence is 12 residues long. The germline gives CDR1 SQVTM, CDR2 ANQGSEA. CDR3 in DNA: TGCAGCGCTGGTCTCTCCAATCAGCCCCAGCATTTT. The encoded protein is CSAGLSNQPQHF. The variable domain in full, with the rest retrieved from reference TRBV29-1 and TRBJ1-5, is SAVISQKPSRDICQRGTSLTIQCQVDSQVTMMFWYRQQPGQSLTLIATANQGSEATYESGFVIDKFPISRPNLTFSTLTVSNMSPEDSSIYLCSAGLSNQPQHFGDGTRLSIL.

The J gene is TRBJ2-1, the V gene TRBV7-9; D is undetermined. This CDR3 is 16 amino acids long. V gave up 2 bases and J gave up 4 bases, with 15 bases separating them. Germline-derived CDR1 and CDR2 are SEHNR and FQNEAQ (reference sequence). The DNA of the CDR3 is TGTGCCAGCAGCTTATCCCAGCAATATCCTTACAATGAGCAGTTCTTC. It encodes CASSLSQQYPYNEQFF. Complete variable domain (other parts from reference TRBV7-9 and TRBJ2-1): DTGVSQNPRHKITKRGQNVTFRCDPISEHNRLYWYRQTLGQGPEFLTYFQNEAQLEKSRLLSDRFSAERPKGSFSTLEIQRTEQGDSAMYLCASSLSQQYPYNEQFFGPGTRLTVL.

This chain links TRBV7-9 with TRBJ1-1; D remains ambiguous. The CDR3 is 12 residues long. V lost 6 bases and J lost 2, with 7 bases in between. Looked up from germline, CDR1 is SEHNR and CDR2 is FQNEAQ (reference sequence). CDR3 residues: CASRRINTEAFF. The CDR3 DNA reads TGTGCCAGCAGGCGAATTAACACTGAAGCTTTCTTT.

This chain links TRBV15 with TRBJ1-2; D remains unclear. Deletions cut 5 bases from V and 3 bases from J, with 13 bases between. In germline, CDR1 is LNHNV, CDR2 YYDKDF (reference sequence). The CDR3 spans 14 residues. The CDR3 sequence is CATSAGWADYGYTF. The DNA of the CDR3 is TGTGCCACCAGCGCCGGGTGGGCAGACTATGGCTACACCTTC.

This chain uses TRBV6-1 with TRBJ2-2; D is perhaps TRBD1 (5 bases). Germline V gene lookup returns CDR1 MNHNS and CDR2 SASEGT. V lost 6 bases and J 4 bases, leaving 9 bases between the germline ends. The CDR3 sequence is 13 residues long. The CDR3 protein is CASRGPVTGELFF. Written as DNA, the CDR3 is TGTGCCAGCAGGGGGCCAGTCACCGGGGAGCTGTTTTTT.

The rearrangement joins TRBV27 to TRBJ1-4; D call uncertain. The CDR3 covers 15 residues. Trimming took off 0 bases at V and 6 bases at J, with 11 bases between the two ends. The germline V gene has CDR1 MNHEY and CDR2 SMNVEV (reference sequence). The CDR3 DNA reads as TGTGCCAGCAGTTTATCGGCGAACCCTTATGAAAAACTGTTTTTT. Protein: CASSLSANPYEKLFF.

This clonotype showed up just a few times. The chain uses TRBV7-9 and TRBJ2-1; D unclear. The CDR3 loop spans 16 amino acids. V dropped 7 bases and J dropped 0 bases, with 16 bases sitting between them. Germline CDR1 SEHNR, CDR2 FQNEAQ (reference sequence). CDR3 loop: CASIPVLRRSYNEQFF. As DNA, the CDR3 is TGTGCCAGCATCCCAGTCCTTAGGCGCTCCTACAATGAGCAGTTCTTC.

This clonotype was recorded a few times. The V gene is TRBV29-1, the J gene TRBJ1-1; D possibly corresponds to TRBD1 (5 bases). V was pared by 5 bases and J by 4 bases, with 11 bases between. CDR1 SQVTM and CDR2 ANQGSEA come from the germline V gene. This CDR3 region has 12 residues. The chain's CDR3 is CSVWGGFTEAFF. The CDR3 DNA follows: TGCAGCGTTTGGGGGGGTTTCACTGAAGCTTTCTTT.

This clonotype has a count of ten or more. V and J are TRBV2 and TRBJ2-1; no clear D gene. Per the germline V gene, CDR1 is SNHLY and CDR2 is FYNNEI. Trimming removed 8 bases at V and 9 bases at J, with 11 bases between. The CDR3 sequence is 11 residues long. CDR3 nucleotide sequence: TGTGCCAGCGAAGGTGGTAGTGAGCAGTTCTTC. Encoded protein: CASEGGSEQFF.

The CDR3 protein is CAISEGGTGSANEKLFF. The CDR3 bases are TGTGCCATCAGTGAGGGGGGTACGGGGAGCGCTAATGAAAAACTGTTTTTT. The J gene is TRBJ1-4, the V gene TRBV10-3; the D gene is possibly TRBD1 (5 bases). This CDR3 is 17 amino acids long. V lost 2 bases, J lost 3 bases, and 16 bases lay in between. Germline V gene data show CDR1 as ENHRY and CDR2 as SYGVKD.

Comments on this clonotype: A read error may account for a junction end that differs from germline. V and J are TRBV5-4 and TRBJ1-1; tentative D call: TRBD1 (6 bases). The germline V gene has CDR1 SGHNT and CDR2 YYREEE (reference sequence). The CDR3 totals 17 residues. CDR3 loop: CASSQEGVQKWNAEAFF. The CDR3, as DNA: TGTGCCAGCAGCCAGGAGGGGGTCCAGAAATGGAACGCTGAAGCTTTCTTT.

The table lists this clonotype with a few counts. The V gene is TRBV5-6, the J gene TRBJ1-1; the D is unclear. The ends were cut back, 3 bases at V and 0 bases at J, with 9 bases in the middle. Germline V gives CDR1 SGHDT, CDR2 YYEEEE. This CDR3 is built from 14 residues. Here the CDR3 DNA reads TGTGCCAGCAGCTCCGTCAGTTTGAACACTGAAGCTTTCTTT. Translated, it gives CASSSVSLNTEAFF. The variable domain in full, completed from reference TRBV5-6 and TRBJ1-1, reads DAGVTQSPTHLIKTRGQQVTLRCSPKSGHDTVSWYQQALGQGPQFIFQYYEEEERQRGNFPDRFSGHQFPNYSSELNVNALLLGDSALYLCASSSVSLNTEAFFGQGTRLTVV.

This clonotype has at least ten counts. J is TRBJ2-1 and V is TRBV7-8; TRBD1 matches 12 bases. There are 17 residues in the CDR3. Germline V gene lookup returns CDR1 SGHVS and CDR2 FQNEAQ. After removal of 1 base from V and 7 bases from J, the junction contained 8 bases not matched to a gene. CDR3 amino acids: CASSLVPGTGGKNEQFF. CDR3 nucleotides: TGTGCCAGCAGCTTAGTTCCCGGGACAGGGGGCAAGAATGAGCAGTTCTTC.

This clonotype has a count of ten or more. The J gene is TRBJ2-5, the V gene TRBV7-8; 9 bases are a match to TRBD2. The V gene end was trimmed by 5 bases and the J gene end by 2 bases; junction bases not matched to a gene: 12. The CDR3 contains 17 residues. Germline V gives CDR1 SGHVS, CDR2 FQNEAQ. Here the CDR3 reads CASSLPRAGGLQETQYF. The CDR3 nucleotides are TGTGCCAGCAGCCTTCCTCGAGCGGGGGGCCTTCAAGAGACCCAGTACTTC.

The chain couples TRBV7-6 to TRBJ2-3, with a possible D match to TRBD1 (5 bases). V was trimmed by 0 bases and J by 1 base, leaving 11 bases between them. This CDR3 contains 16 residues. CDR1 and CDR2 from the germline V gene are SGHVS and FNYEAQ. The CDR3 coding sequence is TGTGCCAGCAGCTTAGCTCTAGGACACGGCACAGATACGCAGTATTTT. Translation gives CASSLALGHGTDTQYF. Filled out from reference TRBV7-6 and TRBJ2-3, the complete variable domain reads GAGVSQSPRYKVTKRGQDVALRCDPISGHVSLYWYRQALGQGPEFLTYFNYEAQQDKSGLPNDRFSAERPEGSISTLTIQRTEQRDSAMYRCASSLALGHGTDTQYFGPGTRLTVL.

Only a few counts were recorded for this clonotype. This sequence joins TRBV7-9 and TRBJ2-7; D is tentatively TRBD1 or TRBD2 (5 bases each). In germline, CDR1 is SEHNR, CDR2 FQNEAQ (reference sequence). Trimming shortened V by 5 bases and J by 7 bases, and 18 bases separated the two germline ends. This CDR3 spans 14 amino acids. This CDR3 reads CASSPTGAPLEQYF. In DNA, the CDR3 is TGTGCCAGCAGCCCCACCGGGGCCCCTCTAGAGCAGTACTTC.